The subject of this entry is one TCR beta chain. Its specificity is not known. All of the isolated RNA was reverse transcribed, so expressed TCRB transcripts were sequenced. The data were produced by immunoSEQ multiplex PCR, yet TCRdb's version contains in-frame clones alone and is incomplete. The sample includes 430,000 or so clones, 9.5% to 12% of them seen just once. All of the sorted populations showed purity greater than 98%. The CDR3 runs 14 residues. Germline trimming cut 4 bases from V and 7 bases from J; bases unmatched to any gene: 6. Germline V gene lookup returns CDR1 KGHSH and CDR2 LQKENI. This entry belongs to a study of beta chain features in type 1 diabetes. Study findings and constraints: Sequencing of cDNA might inflate the share of cells that strongly express TCR. Patients' naive, central memory and regulatory TCRB repertoires appeared more alike than those of healthy donors.

V and J are TRBV18 and TRBJ1-5; 8 nucleotides align to TRBD1. The sample was naive CD4+ T cells from blood. The TCR sequence derives from a woman aged 18-29 years in good health. The CDR3 is CASSLQGARQPQHF. CDR3 sequence (DNA): TGTGCCAGCTCACTTCAGGGGGCGAGGCAGCCCCAGCATTTT.